The clone carrying this TCR beta chain was counted a single time. Only in-frame clones appear in the TCRdb table, and some are missing; sequencing was by immunoSEQ multiplex PCR. The sample includes about 260,000 clones, less than 95% of them seen just once. The data derive from a study of cytomegalovirus exposure and HLA in healthy donors. Across the whole study: A later analysis reported the same platform for the approximately 110 validation repertoires and the approximately 700 first-cohort repertoires.

Germline loops: CDR1 MDHEN, CDR2 SYDVKM. V lost 1 base and J 2 bases, leaving 8 bases between the germline ends. CDR3 size: 14 residues. The sequencing input was PBMCs. This TCR came from a woman aged 25-40 years in good health and CMV-seronegative. The gene calls are TRBV28 and TRBJ2-5; tentatively, D is TRBD1 (5 bases). CDR3 in DNA: TGTGCCAGCAGTTTATTGGACACACAAGAGACCCAGTACTTC. Its protein is CASSLLDTQETQYF.